Shown below are 12 T cell receptor beta chains from a single sample sequenced in a study of blood T cell repertoires in COVID-19. The repertoire was sequenced with immunoSEQ multiplex PCR; TCRdb's copy has only in-frame clones and lacks some. The table has 250,000 or so clones, about 86% seen once; the top ten hold around 1.8%. Specimen: peripheral blood. These receptors were obtained from a man between 25 and 39 years old with active or convalescent COVID-19.

The chain couples TRBV11-3 to TRBJ1-1, with 7 bases that match TRBD1. The CDR3 consists of 13 residues. From germline, CDR1 is SGHNT and CDR2 YENEEA. V lost 4 bases and J lost 7; bases outside the gene matches: 6. The CDR3 loop is CASSSGRQGEAFF. DNA of the CDR3: TGTGCCAGCAGCTCCGGACGACAGGGTGAAGCTTTCTTT. Combining the CDR3 with reference TRBV11-3 and TRBJ1-1 gives the whole variable domain EAGVVQSPRYKIIEKKQPVAFWCNPISGHNTLYWYLQNLGQGPELLIRYENEEAVDDSQLPKDRFSAERLKGVDSTLKIQPAELGDSAVYLCASSSGRQGEAFFGQGTRLTVV.

The rearrangement uses TRBV3-1 (or the pseudogene TRBV3-2) and TRBJ1-1, with 8 bases lining up with TRBD1. The CDR3 has 16 amino acids. The V gene's germline CDR1 is LGHDT and CDR2 YNNKEL (reference sequence). J was trimmed by 0 bases and V by 4 bases; bases with no gene match: 7. CDR3 region: CASSPTTGAMNTEAFF. DNA of the CDR3: TGTGCCAGCAGCCCAACGACAGGGGCTATGAACACTGAAGCTTTCTTT.

The V and J genes are TRBV30 and TRBJ1-1; the match to TRBD1 covers 10 bases. Germline loops: CDR1 GTSNPN, CDR2 SVGIG (reference sequence). The CDR3 totals 15 residues. Trimming at V came to 6 bases and at J to 8 bases, leaving 15 bases not matched to a gene. The CDR3 DNA reads as TGTGCCTGTACTGCCGGGACAGGGGCCGCGGAGGAAGCTTTCTTT. It specifies CACTAGTGAAEEAFF. Supplemented by reference TRBV30 and TRBJ1-1, the full variable domain reads SQTIHQWPATLVQPVGSPLSLECTVEGTSNPNLYWYRQAAGRGLQLLFYSVGIGQISSEVPQNLSASRPQDRQFILSSKKLLLSDSGFYLCACTAGTGAAEEAFFGQGTRLTVV.

This clone was detected only once. The chain is built from TRBV27 and TRBJ2-5; 12 bases match TRBD2. This CDR3 is built from 18 residues. Looked up from germline, CDR1 is MNHEY and CDR2 is SMNVEV (reference sequence). V gave up 1 base and J gave up 2 bases; unmatched junction bases: 8. CDR3 amino acids: CASSLLTSGGRYQETQYF. The CDR3 region has the DNA TGTGCCAGCAGTTTATTAACTAGCGGGGGGCGTTATCAAGAGACCCAGTACTTC.

The rearrangement links TRBV2 to TRBJ1-5; D remains ambiguous. The CDR3 is 13 residues long. Germline V gives CDR1 SNHLY, CDR2 FYNNEI. V dropped 6 bases and J dropped 6 bases, with 12 bases sitting between them. CDR3 bases: TGTGCCAGCAGCGGAGGAGAGGTTCAGCCCCAGCATTTT. It specifies CASSGGEVQPQHF.

The gene calls are TRBV25-1 and TRBJ1-6; a possible D gene is TRBD1 (6 bases). Germline V lookup: CDR1 MGHDK, CDR2 SYGVNS. Trimming shortened V by 1 base and J by 7 bases, and 11 bases separated the two germline ends. The CDR3 spans 15 residues. CDR3 sequence (DNA): TGTGCCAGCAGTGAATCCGGCAGGGGCAATTCACCCCTCCACTTT. Translation gives CASSESGRGNSPLHF.

This clone has just one count. This sequence joins TRBV10-1 and TRBJ2-7; D not certain. Deletions cut 3 bases from V and 5 bases from J, with 14 bases between. Germline V gene data show CDR1 as WNHNN and CDR2 as SYGVQD (reference sequence). The CDR3 loop spans 14 amino acids. The CDR3 here is CASSDLEPWDEQYF. As DNA, the CDR3 is TGCGCCAGCAGTGACTTGGAGCCATGGGACGAGCAGTACTTC.

This chain links TRBV27 with TRBJ1-1; D perhaps matches TRBD1 (5 bases). The CDR3 is made up of 14 amino acids. V was pared by 0 bases and J by 1 base, with 6 bases between. Germline CDR1 reads MNHEY; CDR2 reads SMNVEV (reference sequence). Here the CDR3 DNA reads TGTGCCAGCAGTTTATCGGGGGGGAACACTGAAGCTTTCTTT. Its translation is CASSLSGGNTEAFF.

The rearrangement links TRBV5-3 to TRBJ1-5, with 7 bases identical to TRBD1. TRBV5-3 is noted as an ORF with a role that remains uncertain. J was trimmed by 2 bases and V by 0 bases; bases with no gene match: 5. This CDR3 is built from 16 residues. The CDR3 nucleotides are TGTGCCAGAAGCTTGGCGGCAGGGGGAGGCAATCAGCCCCAGCATTTT. It is translated as CARSLAAGGGNQPQHF.

The CDR3 protein is CASTIDLRDRGNEQFF. The CDR3 region has the DNA TGTGCCAGTACAATAGACCTCCGGGACAGGGGCAATGAGCAGTTCTTC. This chain links TRBV19 with TRBJ2-1; 10 bases are a match to TRBD1. The CDR3 totals 16 residues. V was pared by 7 bases and J by 6 bases, with 12 bases of the junction left unmatched. CDR1 and CDR2 (germline): LNHDA, SQIVND (reference sequence).

The chain couples TRBV25-1 to TRBJ1-6, with 9 bases fitting TRBD1. This CDR3 spans 14 amino acids. Germline V gives CDR1 MGHDK, CDR2 SYGVNS. J was trimmed by 11 bases and V by 7 bases; bases with no gene match: 9. The CDR3 coding sequence is TGTGCCAGCATTGGGGGACAGGGTCACCCACCCCTCCACTTT. Its translation is CASIGGQGHPPLHF.

The rearrangement uses TRBV10-3 and TRBJ1-2; 9 bases align to TRBD1. This CDR3 contains 17 residues. V lost 0 bases and J lost 3; bases outside the gene matches: 8. Germline V CDR1 and CDR2: ENHRY, SYGVKD. The CDR3 region is CAISESLGTGLDYGYTF. The DNA of the CDR3 is TGTGCCATCAGTGAGTCTCTCGGGACAGGGCTTGACTATGGCTACACCTTC.